This T cell receptor (beta chain) comes out of a study of cytomegalovirus exposure and HLA in healthy donors (dated by TCRdb to 2016 to 2017). As for the study more broadly: An earlier analysis of several hundred of the donors reported approximately 290 Gb of sequence data and 117 million unique TCR beta sequences from some 180 million T cells. Among about 400 genotyped donors of the cohort, an average of approximately 240,000 unique TCR beta nucleotide sequences was sequenced per donor, of which about 18% were non-productive. Both class I and class II loci were covered by HLA typing, at four-digit resolution. Using immunosequencing, the study profiled T cell repertoires from around 670 subjects and related those repertoires to cytomegalovirus serostatus. In a later analysis, previously published TCR beta repertoires from about 670 donors were re-analyzed and high-resolution HLA genotyping was added so that TCR occurrence patterns could be studied. An earlier analysis of 587 of the donors applied high-throughput TCR beta sequencing to assess whether each TCR beta V gene segment acted as functional or pseudogenic. Roughly 300 gigabases of sequencing data and 80 million or so unique TCR sequences were included in an early release covering about 620 HLA-typed donors. Every repertoire in the discovery cohort had been generated on one and the same sequencing platform. The study combined high-throughput TCR immunosequencing, statistical association of individual TCRs with disease status, and machine learning to predict cytomegalovirus infection status. A later genetic analysis used genome-wide SNP genotypes for about 60% of the roughly 670 donors, treating that subset as a discovery cohort. The aim of the study was to test whether cataloging public T cell receptors could identify signatures of past pathogen exposure. Alongside the repertoire data, information on donor age, sex, ethnicity and CMV serostatus was compiled. In addition to the first cohort of 650 to 800 subjects, a separate validation cohort of 120 different subjects was used. The number of donors typed differed by locus, with about 629-630 for A, B, C, DRB1 and DQB1, roughly 520 for DQA1, 600 to 610 for DPA1, and about 450 for DPB1. In the later analysis, no new phenotypic data were used to find candidate immune exposures; instead, reliance was placed on TCR beta sequences and their occurrence across donors. Among the approximately 430 genotyped donors, around 79% belonged to the genetic ancestry cluster associated with self-reported Caucasian donors. Several DR-DQ haplotypes were treated as single units for association and clustering because of strong linkage in the cohort. Overall study results and their limits: According to a later genetic analysis, donors in an Asian-associated ancestry cluster had fewer N-insertions in productive TCRs than the approximately 610-donor mean. Correlated functional status among segregating V segments might be attributable to linkage disequilibrium, but an unknown experimental factor could not be ruled out. According to the authors, the approach could potentially be generalized to other disease states and immunological phenotypes. Most CMV-associated TCR beta chains appeared to be HLA-restricted in a later analysis, and the HLA associations seemed to be driven largely by CMV exposure. The study listed approximately 150 TCR beta chains as associated with cytomegalovirus. The sequencing pipeline was judged likely to have produced a cluster of highly shared sequence variants as a technical artifact. Only TCR beta chains were sequenced in this cohort, and the absence of alpha or paired-chain data limited detectable features. Assigning TCR associations to individual alleles was difficult when HLA alleles, especially DR and DQ, strongly co-occurred. In a later analysis, TCR association rates were found to vary across HLA loci, with the most associated TCRs seen for DRB1 alleles and the fewest for HLA-C alleles. Compared with equally common non-associated chains, HLA-associated TCR beta chains in a later analysis were more clonally expanded and had lower generation probabilities. A later analysis reported that several top co-occurrence clusters appeared linked to parvovirus B19, influenza, CMV and Epstein-Barr virus. An earlier analysis of some 590 of the donors showed that most TCR beta V segments appeared in productive rearrangements either about 90% or about 30% of the time, which broadly matched IMGT annotations. Because HLA typing was missing for some donors at each locus, association tests included only the typed subset. In a later analysis, over 15,000 TCR beta sequences were associated with specific HLA alleles at a false discovery rate of 0.05. Presence/absence analyses assumed roughly uniform sequencing depth across donors, an assumption that may not hold. V-gene and J-gene trimming of TCR beta chains was associated with a missense DCLRE1C variant in a later genetic analysis, and the association was replicated in an independent cohort. In both the original and validation cohorts, the classifier was reported to diagnose cytomegalovirus status with high specificity and sensitivity. While some public TCRs were present in many individuals, most TCR sequences turned up only very rarely across donors. In vitro tests confirmed that three of the cytomegalovirus-associated TCR beta chains recognize cytomegalovirus antigens. Because counts were too low, roughly 18 rarely observed V segments, including chromosome 9 orphons, were left out of the earlier analysis of a few hundred of the donors. A further reported finding was that TCR beta sequences accurately predicted the HLA-A and HLA-B alleles for most subjects in the first cohort. The only immune exposure information available for the cohort was CMV serostatus.

The cohort was made up of under 800 healthy bone marrow donors. At the time of sampling, every cohort member was nominally healthy, though immune exposures that went unrecorded were likely present. The donor was CMV seronegative and was included in the group of a few hundred seronegative cohort members. A peripheral blood sample was collected from each donor, and TCR beta sequencing was performed on peripheral blood mononuclear cells. Genomic DNA was extracted from the blood cell samples with the Qiagen DNeasy Blood Extraction Kit. Library creation used the immunoSEQ multiplex PCR assay. For the multiplex PCR, a mixture combining 60 forward primers for TCR Vbeta segments and 13 reverse primers for TCR Jbeta segments was used. The CDR3 region of rearranged TCR beta genes was amplified from genomic DNA by a multiplex PCR assay. The amplified TCR beta libraries were sequenced on the Illumina HiSeq System as 87-base-pair reads. The study's processing was this. In a later analysis, some 80 million unique TCR beta chains were counted across the roughly 670 repertoires, and roughly 11 million of these chains were shared by at least two donors. Raw reads were error-corrected and collapsed into unique sequences by a nearest-neighbor algorithm in which closely related sequences were merged to remove PCR and sequencing errors. Alignment of CDR3 sequences to IMGT reference sequences was used to assign V, D and J gene segments. For a sequence to be retained, at least a six-nucleotide match to both a V gene segment and a J gene segment was required. A rearrangement counted as productive if the CDR3 had no stop codons and remained in frame with V and J, and every other rearrangement counted as non-productive. Following IMGT convention, CDR3 was defined as the stretch from the second conserved V-encoded cysteine to the conserved J-encoded phenylalanine. The earlier analysis of about 590 of the donors excluded sequences that lacked an unambiguous match to a single V gene segment. An earlier analysis of some 610 of the donors called V segments functional above 56.7% productive rearrangements and segregating when the between-donor standard deviation exceeded 5%. To diagnose cytomegalovirus status from the catalog of TCR beta chain sequences, a statistical classification framework was built. In a later analysis, V and J genes were assigned by comparing TCR nucleotide sequences against IMGT/GENE-DB human TR gene sequences. A later analysis assigned CDR3 sequences and most-parsimonious VDJ recombination scenarios with the TCRdist pipeline. In a later analysis, every TCR beta chain was defined by the combination of its CDR3 amino acid sequence and its V-gene family, and reads without a unique V-gene family were dropped. As a way to deal with suspected cross-contamination and a sequencing artifact, a later analysis dropped over 550 nucleotide sequences that were highly shared and had low generation probability. For each public chain, a later analysis derived a clonal expansion index from normalized ranks of inferred template counts within each repertoire. Generation probabilities in a later analysis came from a VDJ recombination model fitted to out-of-frame rearrangements, and those results were checked against IGoR. In a later analysis, hypergeometric tests were used to score TCR-TCR, TCR-HLA and TCR-CMV co-occurrence, with a repertoire-size bias correction applied to TCR pairs. To estimate false discovery rates, a later analysis permuted the HLA or CMV assignments 20 times. A later analysis grouped co-occurring TCRs with DBSCAN, adding TCRdist sequence similarity when clustering within HLA-allele-positive subsets. Repertoires with fewer than 30,000 or more than 120,000 public chains, plus five repertoires with anomalous nucleotide sharing, were excluded from co-occurrence clustering. Sourced from immuneACCESS, this table was stored by TCRdb with only in-frame sequences that have V and J called. A share of the clones is absent; for the studies checked, an unresolved V gene accounts for under half, and the remainder has no known explanation. The DNA was the basis for D and trimming; V, J and clone size are from that table. Here the sample has more than 130,000 clones; about four fifths occur a single time. The ten biggest clones cover over 2.5% of the sample.

This clone appeared a few times. It has no known antigen specificity. Within one base of it there is no much larger clone, and no base qualities were kept. The specimen was PBMCs. The clonotype originates from a male donor in good health and CMV-seronegative.

The CDR3 here reads CASSYGTFYEQYF. In nucleotides, the sequence is TGTGCCAGCAGTTACGGGACATTTTACGAGCAGTACTTC. The V gene is TRBV6-5 and the J gene is TRBJ2-7, with TRBD1 tentatively as D gene (6 bases match). Including cysteine and phenylalanine, the CDR3 has 13 amino acids. CDR3 DNA only is kept here, 39 bases in frame from base 1. V was cut back by 2 bases and J by 4 bases, leaving a gap of 9 bases between them. CDR1 and CDR2 are read off the germline V gene as MNHEY and SVGAGI.